Each of the 18 T cell receptor beta chains below was sequenced from the same sample in a study of T-cell reconstitution after alpha-beta-depleted transplantation in children (TCRdb year 2016). Receptor amplification or capture employed PCR. The data were produced on an Illumina HiSeq 2500. TCR library preparation used molecular barcoding, with unique molecular identifiers applied to normalize quantification of the TCRbeta repertoire. Starting from the raw public reads, TCRdb applied fastp trimming at Q25, assembled clones with MiXCR and retained in-frame beta chains. Rows with a matching CDR3 protein are joined into one entry that keeps the most common DNA and genes. The sample table shows some 200,000 distinct CDR3 sequences, and approximately 11% are seen once. The top ten clones comprise 28% of the sample. The sample's treatment or condition label is to be understood as: allogeneic hematopoietic cell transplantation with graft depleted of TCRalphabeta T cells and CD19 B cells.

Source: PBMCs, taken before TCRalphabeta/CD19-depleted stem cell transplant. The receptors were gathered from a child younger than two with acute myeloid leukemia, due to receive a stem cell transplant.

At least ten counts were recorded for this clonotype. This chain links TRBV18 with TRBJ2-3; D remains unclear. Trimming took 3 bases from V and 5 from J, leaving 6 bases between them. Germline-derived CDR1 and CDR2 are KGHSH and LQKENI. The CDR3 is made up of 12 amino acids. CDR3 in amino acids: CASSPAEDTQYF. Here the CDR3 DNA reads TGTGCCAGCTCACCCGCAGAAGATACGCAGTATTTT.

The chain has TRBV2 and TRBJ2-3; D is undetermined. In germline, CDR1 is SNHLY, CDR2 FYNNEI. The CDR3 is made up of 15 amino acids. Trimming pared 3 bases from V and 1 base from J, leaving 11 bases between. CDR3 protein: CASSDKRPRTDTQYF. DNA of the CDR3: TGTGCCAGCAGTGATAAGCGCCCCCGCACAGATACGCAGTATTTT.

This clonotype has a count of ten or more. The gene calls are TRBV12-3 or TRBV12-4 and TRBJ2-3, with 7 positions matching TRBD2. J gave up 0 bases and V 5 bases, and 8 bases lay outside the gene matches. This CDR3 contains 16 residues. The CDR3 nucleotides read TGTGCCAGCAGTCAACTAGCGTTACCTAGCACAGATACGCAGTATTTT. It is translated as CASSQLALPSTDTQYF.

This clonotype was recorded a few times. V and J are TRBV12-3 or TRBV12-4 and TRBJ2-5; no reliable D call. This CDR3 is built from 17 residues. V was pared by 3 bases and J by 1 base, with 18 bases between. The CDR3 region is CASSFFYLGVLQETQYF. CDR3 nucleotide sequence: TGTGCCAGCAGTTTTTTTTATTTAGGCGTGCTCCAAGAGACCCAGTACTTC.

This clonotype was picked up a small number of times. This sequence joins TRBV28 and TRBJ2-1, with TRBD1 matching 8 bases. Germline loops: CDR1 MDHEN, CDR2 SYDVKM. The V segment lost 3 bases and the J segment 4 bases; nucleotides outside the gene matches: 8. The CDR3 has 16 amino acids. The CDR3 DNA follows: TGTGCCAGCAGTTTGTGGGGACAGGAGTTTTACAATGAGCAGTTCTTC. It yields the protein CASSLWGQEFYNEQFF.

V is TRBV24-1 and J is TRBJ2-7, with 14 bases fitting TRBD2. The V and J ends lost 3 bases and 4 bases, in that order; junction bases with no gene match: 4. The CDR3 is 16 amino acids. Germline lookup yields CDR1 KGHDR and CDR2 SFDVKD. The CDR3 is CATSDAGTSGSYEQYF. The DNA of the CDR3 is TGTGCCACCAGTGATGCCGGGACTAGCGGGAGTTACGAGCAGTACTTC.

This clonotype was seen at least ten times. The chain is built from TRBV5-1 and TRBJ2-3; maybe TRBD2 (5 bases). V was trimmed by 4 bases and J by 4 bases, leaving 10 bases between them. There are 13 residues in the CDR3. Germline V CDR1 and CDR2: SGHRS, YFSETQ. CDR3 sequence reads: CASSMRAPDTQYF. CDR3 sequence (DNA): TGCGCCAGCAGCATGAGGGCCCCAGATACGCAGTATTTT.

This clonotype was found many times. The chain uses TRBV5-1 and TRBJ2-7, with D hard to call. Trimming left V 6 bases short and J 0 bases short, with 16 bases between. The CDR3 has 15 amino acids. Germline CDR1 and CDR2: SGHRS and YFSETQ. CDR3 protein: CASTKDPVSSYEQYF. Here the CDR3 DNA reads TGCGCCAGCACGAAAGACCCCGTTAGCTCCTACGAGCAGTACTTC.

This clonotype was seen many times. The chain joins TRBV7-8 to TRBJ1-2; D remains ambiguous. From germline, CDR1 is SGHVS and CDR2 FQNEAQ. The CDR3 totals 14 residues. Trimming cost V 5 bases and J 4 bases, with 14 bases left between them. CDR3: CASSRYTKSYGYTF. CDR3 in DNA: TGTGCCAGCAGCCGATACACGAAGAGCTATGGCTACACCTTC.

This clonotype appeared many times. The genes are TRBV5-1 and TRBJ2-6, with D unresolved. V lost 0 bases and J 0 bases, leaving 4 bases between the germline ends. Germline V gives CDR1 SGHRS, CDR2 YFSETQ. The length of the CDR3 is 15 residues. The CDR3 sequence is CASSLESSGANVLTF. The CDR3 DNA reads TGCGCCAGCAGCTTGGAAAGCTCTGGGGCCAACGTCCTGACTTTC. Full variable domain (remainder filled in from reference TRBV5-1 and TRBJ2-6): KAGVTQTPRYLIKTRGQQVTLSCSPISGHRSVSWYQQTPGQGLQFLFEYFSETQRNKGNFPGRFSGRQFSNSRSEMNVSTLELGDSALYLCASSLESSGANVLTFGAGSRLTVL.

The rearrangement links TRBV11-2 to TRBJ2-7, with 7 bases aligning to TRBD2. CDR1 is SGHAT and CDR2 is FQNNGV in the germline V gene. The CDR3 sequence is 14 residues long. V lost 1 base to trimming and J lost 6 bases; unmatched junction nucleotides: 6. For the CDR3, the DNA is TGTGCCAGCAGCTTAGTGCGGGAGTACGGCGAGCAGTACTTC. Its protein is CASSLVREYGEQYF.

This clonotype was detected many times. The V and J genes are TRBV20-1 and TRBJ1-1, with 7 positions matching TRBD1. The CDR3 contains 11 residues. Trimming took 7 bases from V and 11 from J; bases not matched to a gene: 10. Germline V gene sequence: CDR1 DFQATT, CDR2 SNEGSKA (reference sequence). CDR3 sequence: CSETQQGKAFF. CDR3 in DNA: TGCAGTGAAACTCAACAGGGGAAGGCTTTCTTT.

This clonotype appeared a few times. The rearrangement uses TRBV7-2 and TRBJ1-4; D is possibly TRBD1 (6 bases). The CDR3 covers 17 residues. Germline loops: CDR1 SGHTA, CDR2 FQGNSA. The germline V and J ends were trimmed by 5 bases and 0 bases, with 16 bases remaining between them. The CDR3 spells CASSAPQGIATNEKLFF. The CDR3, as DNA: TGTGCCAGCAGCGCACCACAGGGCATTGCAACTAATGAAAAACTGTTTTTT.

This clonotype has only a few counts. The chain has TRBV7-2 and TRBJ1-2, with 7 bases matching TRBD1. The CDR3 is 14 amino acids. The V gene's germline CDR1 is SGHTA and CDR2 FQGNSA. V lost 3 bases to trimming and J lost 0 bases; unmatched junction nucleotides: 1. In DNA, the CDR3 is TGTGCCAGCAGCTTCACAGGGGCTAACTATGGCTACACCTTC. Its translation is CASSFTGANYGYTF.

This clonotype has ten or more counts. The genes are TRBV28 and TRBJ2-7; D not resolved. The CDR3 sequence is 14 residues long. The germline V and J ends were trimmed by 6 bases and 4 bases, with 16 bases remaining between them. Looked up from germline, CDR1 is MDHEN and CDR2 is SYDVKM. As DNA, the CDR3 is TGTGCCAGCAGGCAGGCATCAGACACATACGAGCAGTACTTC. It specifies CASRQASDTYEQYF. Full variable domain (rest looked up from reference TRBV28 and TRBJ2-7): DVKVTQSSRYLVKRTGEKVFLECVQDMDHENMFWYRQDPGLGLRLIYFSYDVKMKEKGDIPEGYSVSREKKERFSLILESASTNQTSMYLCASRQASDTYEQYFGPGTRLTVT.

The rearrangement joins TRBV28 to TRBJ2-3, with unresolved D. V was trimmed by 6 bases and J by 2 bases, leaving 9 bases between them. The CDR3 has 13 residues. From germline, CDR1 is MDHEN and CDR2 SYDVKM. CDR3 region: CASRTDFTDTQYF. CDR3 nucleotide sequence: TGTGCCAGCAGAACCGATTTCACAGATACGCAGTATTTT.

This clonotype was recorded at least ten times. This chain links TRBV12-3 or TRBV12-4 with TRBJ2-7; 7 nucleotides align to TRBD1. Losses at the gene ends were 5 bases for V and 1 base for J; bases not matched to a gene: 8. The CDR3 consists of 15 residues. CDR3 sequence (DNA): TGTGCCAGCAGTCGCACCGGGACAGCTTCCTACGAGCAGTACTTC. Translating gives CASSRTGTASYEQYF.

This clonotype was observed at least ten times. The gene calls are TRBV7-3 and TRBJ2-2; TRBD2 aligns across 10 bases. Germline V gene lookup returns CDR1 SGHTA and CDR2 FQGTGA. The junction had 7 bases not matched to a gene; V was cut back by 5 bases and J by 7 bases. The CDR3 length is 15 residues. The CDR3 DNA sequence: TGTGCCAGCAGCCTGAGCGGGGGGGCTTTCGGGGAGCTGTTTTTT. The encoded protein is CASSLSGGAFGELFF.